This T cell receptor beta chain emerged from a study of TIL therapy for anti-PD-1-resistant metastatic lung cancer. The wider study: Most patients had lung adenocarcinoma; a handful of tumors were EGFR-mutant, two ALK-rearranged; half smoked currently or formerly.

This was the immunoSEQ v3 assay. Sequencing used immunoSEQ multiplex PCR; TCRdb keeps in-frame clones, though not all of them. The sample has tens of thousands of clones, about three quarters seen once. There are a few counts of this clone. Time point here: pre-treatment sample, taken before nivolumab and TIL therapy. Pleural nodules or supraclavicular lymph nodes made up most of the excised metastases sampled. Tumors were harvested before any PD-1/PD-L1 blockade. Adults with stage 4 NSCLC were enrolled in a phase I trial. The V gene end was trimmed by 9 bases and the J gene end by 2 bases; junction bases not matched to a gene: 6. This CDR3 spans 14 amino acids. Germline CDR1 reads SGHRS; CDR2 reads YFSETQ.

The sequence came from a person between 25 and 80 years old with non-small cell lung cancer. The sequencing used tumor tissue, collected at baseline. The rearrangement links TRBV5-1 to TRBJ2-2, with 8 bases identical to TRBD2. In DNA, the CDR3 is TGCGCCACCCGGACTAGCTTTAACACCGGGGAGCTGTTTTTT. Residues: CATRTSFNTGELFF.